A single sample gave rise to the 21 T cell receptor beta chains below, sequenced in a study of radiation and T cells in renal cell carcinoma. The time point is: baseline pretreatment blood. Treatment noted: 15 Gy SBRT to primary tumor, nephrectomy 4 weeks later. Sequenced by immunoSEQ multiplex PCR; TCRdb stores in-frame clones only, minus some. This table has tens of thousands of clones, 70% to 85% appearing once. The source material was blood, sampled from a patient whose treatment included radiotherapy and nephrectomy. The source of these receptors is a man aged 55 to 70 with renal cell carcinoma.

This chain uses TRBV18 with TRBJ1-1; D is possibly TRBD1 (6 bases). The CDR3 spans 13 residues. CDR1 KGHSH and CDR2 LQKENI come from the germline V gene. The V and J ends lost 3 bases and 1 base respectively, with 6 bases between them. CDR3 residues: CASSPGQNTEAFF. CDR3 in DNA: TGTGCCAGCTCACCGGGACAGAACACTGAAGCTTTCTTT.

The chain joins TRBV2 to TRBJ2-3; tentatively, D is TRBD2 (7 bases). V was pared by 4 bases and J by 11 bases, with 13 bases between. This CDR3 has 12 amino acids. CDR1 and CDR2 from the germline V gene are SNHLY and FYNNEI. This chain's CDR3 is CASSVRGGRQYF. The CDR3 nucleotides are TGTGCCAGCAGTGTCAGGGGAGGGAGGCAGTATTTT. Full variable domain (missing parts from reference TRBV2 and TRBJ2-3): EPEVTQTPSHQVTQMGQEVILRCVPISNHLYFYWYRQILGQKVEFLVSFYNNEISEKSEIFDDQFSVERPDGSNFTLKIRSTKLEDSAMYFCASSVRGGRQYFGPGTRLTVL.

The gene calls are TRBV10-2 and TRBJ2-5; tentative D call: TRBD1 (6 bases). V was trimmed by 4 bases and J by 5 bases, leaving 17 bases between them. This CDR3 spans 15 amino acids. The V gene's germline CDR1 is WSHSY and CDR2 SAAADI. CDR3 sequence (DNA): TGCGCCAGCAGTGGGGGGCTAGGGGATGTGGAGACCCAGTACTTC. Protein sequence: CASSGGLGDVETQYF.

The CDR3 DNA reads TGTGCCAGCAGCACAACCCTAGCGGCAATAGCCAAAAACATTCAGTACTTC. It translates to CASSTTLAAIAKNIQYF. The V call is TRBV27, the J call TRBJ2-4, with 7 bases lining up with TRBD2. CDR3 size: 17 residues. The J segment lost 0 bases and the V segment lost 6 bases, leaving 11 bases of the junction unmatched. In germline, CDR1 is MNHEY, CDR2 SMNVEV (reference sequence).

The chain recombines TRBV27 with TRBJ2-3, with D possibly TRBD1 on 6 matching bases. V shed 3 bases and J shed 6 bases, with 19 bases lying between them. Per the germline V gene, CDR1 is MNHEY and CDR2 is SMNVEV (reference sequence). The CDR3 is made up of 16 amino acids. CDR3 amino acids: CASSFGVGGVWDTQYF. The DNA for the CDR3 is TGTGCCAGCAGTTTCGGGGTAGGGGGTGTGTGGGATACGCAGTATTTT.

This chain connects TRBV18 to TRBJ2-3, with D maybe TRBD1 (6 bases). With 3 bases removed from V and 0 bases from J, the gap between germline ends came to 16 bases. The CDR3 is 17 residues long. CDR1 KGHSH and CDR2 LQKENI come from the germline V gene. In DNA, the CDR3 is TGTGCCAGCTCACCCCTTTCCGGGACATCGAGCACAGATACGCAGTATTTT. Residues: CASSPLSGTSSTDTQYF.

V usage is TRBV28 and J usage is TRBJ2-7; D gene uncertain. Deletions cut 5 bases from V and 6 bases from J, with 20 bases between. The CDR3 consists of 15 residues. CDR1 and CDR2 (germline): MDHEN, SYDVKM. The CDR3 coding sequence is TGTGCCAGCAGTCCAGGATTCGGGCCCCCCAGCGAGCAGTACTTC. Protein: CASSPGFGPPSEQYF.

V and J are TRBV11-3 and TRBJ2-2, with 9 bases that match TRBD1. In germline, CDR1 is SGHNT, CDR2 YENEEA. The CDR3 is 19 residues long. J lost 1 base, V lost 5 bases, and 14 bases had no gene match. CDR3 DNA: TGTGCCAGCAGCCAGGGGACAGGGTTCCTGGGGCAGAACACCGGGGAGCTGTTTTTT. It encodes CASSQGTGFLGQNTGELFF.

The chain uses TRBV7-8 and TRBJ2-7; 7 nucleotides align to TRBD1. Trimming at V came to 4 bases and at J to 2 bases, leaving 2 bases not matched to a gene. CDR3 length: 13 amino acids. Germline V lookup: CDR1 SGHVS, CDR2 FQNEAQ. The CDR3 reads CASSSGQPYEQYF. The CDR3 DNA is TGTGCCAGCAGCTCGGGACAGCCCTACGAGCAGTACTTC.

The chain combines TRBV23-1 with TRBJ1-2, with TRBD1 matching 7 bases. TRBV23-1 carries the ORF label, with uncertain function. CDR3 length: 19 residues. V gave up 2 bases and J gave up 1 base; unmatched junction bases: 16. In nucleotides, the CDR3 is TGCGCCAGCAGTCAAAGGGACCCGGGACAGAACCCCCTTAACTATGGCTACACCTTC. It is translated as CASSQRDPGQNPLNYGYTF.

This chain uses TRBV7-9 with TRBJ2-3, with 7 bases identical to TRBD2. Germline CDR1 and CDR2: SEHNR and FQNEAQ (reference sequence). V gave up 2 bases and J gave up 0 bases; unmatched junction bases: 5. The CDR3 sequence is 16 residues long. CDR3 residues: CASSLYASGSTDTQYF. The CDR3 DNA reads TGTGCCAGCAGCTTATATGCTAGCGGAAGCACAGATACGCAGTATTTT.

The chain combines TRBV30 with TRBJ1-2; 10 nucleotides align to TRBD1. Trimming at V came to 5 bases and at J to 5 bases, leaving 8 bases not matched to a gene. This CDR3 region has 14 residues. Germline lookup yields CDR1 GTSNPN and CDR2 SVGIG (reference sequence). The CDR3 here is CAWGRDRGYYGYTF. The CDR3 DNA reads TGTGCCTGGGGCCGGGACAGGGGTTATTATGGCTACACCTTC.

The rearrangement uses TRBV6-6 and TRBJ1-2; perhaps TRBD1 as D (5 bases). From germline, CDR1 is MNHNY and CDR2 SVGAGI (reference sequence). Trimming took off 2 bases at V and 2 bases at J, with 15 bases between the two ends. CDR3 size: 16 residues. The CDR3 coding sequence is TGTGCCAGCAGTTACAGGGACCTCAAAATCAACTATGGCTACACCTTC. Encoded protein: CASSYRDLKINYGYTF.

The CDR3 nucleotides are TGTGCCAGCAGCCTTCCGGGACAGGAGGACTATGGCTACACCTTC. This encodes CASSLPGQEDYGYTF. The gene calls are TRBV7-8 and TRBJ1-2; 8 bases are a match to TRBD1. Germline CDR1 reads SGHVS; CDR2 reads FQNEAQ. Trimming cost V 5 bases and J 3 bases; bases outside gene matches: 8. There are 15 residues in the CDR3.

This chain connects TRBV4-2 to TRBJ2-7; possibly TRBD2 for D (6 bases). Germline V gene sequence: CDR1 LGHNA, CDR2 YNFKEQ. V was pared by 1 base and J by 1 base, with 8 bases between. This CDR3 is 14 amino acids long. The CDR3 region has the DNA TGTGCCAGCAGCCAAGGGCGGGGTTCCTACGAGCAGTACTTC. This sequence encodes CASSQGRGSYEQYF.

The V and J genes are TRBV21-1 and TRBJ1-1. TRBV21-1 is a pseudogene locus. The CDR3 runs 15 residues. CDR3 protein: CASSNGEDMGTEAFF. The CDR3 DNA follows: TGTGCCAGCAGCAATGGAGAGGATATGGGCACTGAAGCTTTCTTT.

The chain employs TRBV15 and TRBJ2-7; D may be TRBD1 or TRBD2 (5 bases each). The CDR3 consists of 14 residues. Looked up from germline, CDR1 is LNHNV and CDR2 is YYDKDF (reference sequence). Trimming left V 0 bases short and J 6 bases short, with 12 bases between. CDR3 bases: TGTGCCACCAGCAGAGAGTCAGGGACCTCCGAGCAGTACTTC. The encoded protein is CATSRESGTSEQYF.

This clone was detected only once. V gene TRBV4-1 combines with J gene TRBJ1-1; the D gene is possibly TRBD1 (6 bases). This CDR3 region has 16 residues. Trimming cost V 3 bases and J 1 base, with 15 bases left between them. Per germline, CDR1 MGHRA and CDR2 YSYEKL. CDR3 DNA sequence: TGCGCCAGCAGCCAGGGGGGGGCACTCCGGAACACTGAAGCTTTCTTT. Amino acid sequence: CASSQGGALRNTEAFF.

This clone has ten or more counts. J is TRBJ2-7 and V is TRBV10-1, with TRBD1 matching 10 bases. The CDR3 extends over 16 amino acids. The germline V gene encodes CDR1 WNHNN and CDR2 SYGVQD (reference sequence). V lost 4 bases to trimming and J lost 3 bases; unmatched junction nucleotides: 9. As DNA, the CDR3 is TGCGCCAGCAGTGGGAATACCGGGACAGGGGTCTACGAGCAGTACTTC. Translated, it gives CASSGNTGTGVYEQYF.

This chain joins TRBV30 and TRBJ2-1, with D perhaps matching TRBD2 (7 bases). V lost 6 bases, J lost 9 bases, and 18 bases lay in between. The CDR3 sequence is 13 residues long. Germline lookup yields CDR1 GTSNPN and CDR2 SVGIG (reference sequence). The CDR3, as DNA: TGTGCCTGTAATATGGCGGGGGCGGGTGAGCAGTTCTTC. This gives the protein CACNMAGAGEQFF.

The chain employs TRBV5-8 and TRBJ1-3; maybe TRBD1 (5 bases). V was shortened by 1 base and J by 4 bases, with 12 bases between the two germline ends. The CDR3 totals 15 residues. In germline, CDR1 is SGHTS, CDR2 YDEGEE. The CDR3 is CASSLSGGSGNTIYF. In DNA, the CDR3 is TGTGCCAGCAGCTTGTCGGGGGGGAGCGGAAACACCATATATTTT.